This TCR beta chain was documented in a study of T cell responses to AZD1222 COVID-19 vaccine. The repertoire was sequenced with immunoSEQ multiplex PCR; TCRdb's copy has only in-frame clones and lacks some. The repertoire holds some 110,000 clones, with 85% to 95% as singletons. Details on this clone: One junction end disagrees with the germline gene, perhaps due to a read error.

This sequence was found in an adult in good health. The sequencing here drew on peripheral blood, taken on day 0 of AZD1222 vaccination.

The CDR3 coding sequence is TGCGCCAGCAGCCTCGGGACAGGGCCACCTTCGTTC. Its translation is CASSLGTGPPSF. This chain connects TRBV5-1 to TRBJ1-2; 9 nucleotides align to TRBD1. Germline assignment: CDR1 SGHRS and CDR2 YFSETQ. The CDR3 runs 12 residues.